This paragraph covers one T cell receptor (beta chain) sequence. Its specific antigen is unknown. Base qualities are not recorded, but no much larger clone differs from it by a single base. The CDR3 numbers 19 residues from cysteine through phenylalanine. The entry retains the CDR3 DNA only, 57 bases that are in frame from base 1. Trimming leaves V shorter by 5 bases and J shorter by 4 bases, with the junction holding 16 bases beyond the gene matches. The CDR1 and CDR2 encoded by the germline V gene are MDHEN and SYDVKM. Library preparation was by the immunoSEQ multiplex PCR assay. The multiplex PCR relied on a mix of 60 forward primers for TCR Vbeta segments and 13 reverse primers for TCR Jbeta segments. The CDR3 region of rearranged TCR beta genes was amplified from genomic DNA by a multiplex PCR assay. On the Illumina HiSeq System, the amplified TCR beta libraries were sequenced as 87-base-pair reads. On the authors' methods: In a later analysis, some 80 million unique TCR beta chains were counted across the approximately 620 repertoires, and roughly 10 million of these chains were shared by at least two donors. To remove PCR and sequencing errors, raw reads were error-corrected and collapsed into unique sequences using a nearest-neighbor algorithm that merged closely related sequences. Alignment of CDR3 sequences to IMGT reference sequences was used to assign V, D and J gene segments. For a sequence to be retained, a match of at least six nucleotides to both a V gene segment and a J gene segment was required. Rearrangements were called productive when the CDR3 lacked stop codons and stayed in frame with V and J; all others were non-productive. CDR3 was defined according to IMGT convention as the region running from the second conserved V-encoded cysteine to the conserved J-encoded phenylalanine. The earlier analysis of some 580 of the donors excluded any sequence lacking an unambiguous match to a single V gene segment. In an earlier analysis of approximately 590 of the donors, V segments were called functional above 56.7% productive rearrangements and were called segregating when the between-donor standard deviation exceeded 5%. A statistical classification framework was developed to diagnose cytomegalovirus status using the catalog of TCR beta chain sequences. In a later analysis, TCR nucleotide sequences were compared against IMGT/GENE-DB human TR gene sequences so that V and J genes could be assigned. A later analysis assigned CDR3 sequences and most-parsimonious VDJ recombination scenarios with the TCRdist pipeline. In a later analysis, each TCR beta chain was defined by its CDR3 amino acid sequence together with its V-gene family, and reads lacking a unique V-gene family were excluded. To address suspected cross-contamination and a sequencing artifact, a later analysis removed approximately 590 highly shared, low-generation-probability nucleotide sequences. In a later analysis, a clonal expansion index was calculated for each public chain from normalized within-repertoire ranks of inferred template counts. In a later analysis, generation probabilities were computed using a VDJ recombination model fitted to out-of-frame rearrangements, and the results were checked against IGoR. A later analysis scored TCR-TCR, TCR-HLA and TCR-CMV co-occurrence with hypergeometric tests, applying a repertoire-size bias correction to TCR pairs. In a later analysis, false discovery rates were estimated by permuting HLA or CMV assignments 20 times. In a later analysis, co-occurring TCRs were grouped using DBSCAN, with TCRdist sequence similarity added in when clustering inside HLA-allele-positive subsets. Repertoires with fewer than 30,000 or more than 120,000 public chains, plus five repertoires with anomalous nucleotide sharing, were excluded from co-occurrence clustering. Not all clones reach the TCRdb copy of this immuneACCESS table, which keeps in-frame sequences only. Checked studies attribute under half of the gap to unresolved V genes and leave the rest unexplained. V and J calls and clone size are those listed in that table; D and trimming were worked out from the DNA. Across this sample there are roughly 100,000 clones, with approximately 74% seen only once. Roughly 2% of the sample lies in the top ten.

The cohort consisted of hundreds of healthy bone marrow donors. Cohort members were all nominally healthy when sampled, although unrecorded immune exposures were likely present. The donor was CMV seronegative and was included in the group of about 400 seronegative cohort members. A peripheral blood sample was provided by each donor, and peripheral blood mononuclear cells were used for TCR beta sequencing. Genomic DNA was extracted from the blood cell samples with the Qiagen DNeasy Blood Extraction Kit. This entry comes from a study of cytomegalovirus exposure and HLA in healthy donors (dated by TCRdb to the late 2010s). With respect to the entire study: In an earlier analysis of 587 of the donors, under 300 Gb of sequence data and just under 120 million unique TCR beta sequences from roughly 200 million T cells were reported. Approximately 310 gigabases of sequencing data and 91 million or so unique TCR sequences made up an early release that covered several hundred HLA-typed donors. Of the roughly 420 genotyped donors, 75% to 85% were placed in the genetic ancestry cluster associated with self-reported Caucasian donors. The study aimed to test whether cataloging public T cell receptors could reveal signatures of past pathogen exposure. The study used immunosequencing to profile the T cell repertoires of approximately 650 subjects and linked those repertoires to cytomegalovirus serostatus. Besides the first cohort of around 670 subjects, a separate validation cohort made up of around 120 different subjects was used. To predict cytomegalovirus infection status, the study brought together high-throughput TCR immunosequencing, statistical association of individual TCRs with disease status, and machine learning. In a later analysis, previously published TCR beta repertoires from 550 to 750 donors were re-analyzed and high-resolution HLA genotyping was added so that TCR occurrence patterns could be studied. The later analysis used no new phenotypic data to find candidate immune exposures, relying instead on TCR beta sequences and their occurrence across donors. An earlier analysis of approximately 630 of the donors applied high-throughput TCR beta sequencing to assess whether each TCR beta V gene segment acted as functional or pseudogenic. Alongside the repertoire data, information on donor age, sex, ethnicity and CMV serostatus was compiled. A later genetic analysis used genome-wide SNP genotypes for about 60% of the 666 donors, treating that subset as a discovery cohort. Every discovery cohort repertoire had been produced on one sequencing platform. HLA typing covered class I and class II loci at four-digit resolution. Typing coverage varied by locus: roughly 629-630 donors for A, B, C, DRB1 and DQB1; 522 for DQA1; around 610 for DPA1; roughly 450 for DPB1. Because of strong linkage in the cohort, four or five DR-DQ haplotypes were treated as single units for association and clustering. Among roughly 370 genotyped donors of the cohort, an average of around 240,000 unique TCR beta nucleotide sequences were sequenced per donor, roughly 20% of them non-productive.

Broad study findings and their caveats: Some IMGT-functional V segments, including TRBV6-2 and TRBV6-3, could not be told apart with the 87-base-pair reads, so those segments were excluded. Because counts were too low, seventeen rarely observed V segments, including chromosome 9 orphons, were excluded from the earlier analysis of under 650 of the donors. In a later analysis, the rate of TCR association differed among HLA loci, with DRB1 alleles having the most associated TCRs and HLA-C alleles having the fewest. The authors suggested that the approach could potentially be generalized to other disease states and immunological phenotypes. In a later analysis, several top co-occurrence clusters were reported to appear linked to parvovirus B19, influenza, CMV and Epstein-Barr virus. Strong co-occurrence of HLA alleles, especially DR and DQ, made assigning TCR associations to individual alleles difficult. Three of the identified cytomegalovirus-associated TCR beta chains were confirmed in vitro to be specific for cytomegalovirus antigens. The only immune exposure information available for the cohort was CMV serostatus. Most TCR sequences were seen in very few donors, while some public TCRs were found in many individuals. In a later analysis, over 15,000 TCR beta sequences were associated with specific HLA alleles at a false discovery rate of 0.05. This cohort had only TCR beta chains sequenced, and the lack of alpha or paired-chain data limited which features could be detected. A cluster of highly shared sequence variants was judged likely to be a technical artifact of the sequencing pipeline. In a later genetic analysis, fewer N-insertions in productive TCRs were reported among donors in an Asian-associated ancestry cluster than the approximately 710-donor mean. Most CMV-associated TCR beta chains appeared to be HLA-restricted in a later analysis, and the HLA associations seemed to be driven largely by CMV exposure. The classifier was reported to diagnose cytomegalovirus status with high specificity and sensitivity in both the original and validation cohorts. Because HLA typing was unavailable for some donors at each locus, only the typed subset was used in association tests. V-gene and J-gene trimming of TCR beta chains was associated with a missense DCLRE1C variant in a later genetic analysis, and the association was replicated in an independent cohort. The presence/absence analyses assumed that sequencing depth was roughly uniform across donors, and that assumption may not be true. Correlated functional status among segregating V segments might be attributable to linkage disequilibrium, but an unknown experimental factor could not be ruled out. In the study, around 150 TCR beta chains were listed as associated with cytomegalovirus. In an earlier analysis of several hundred of the donors, most TCR beta V segments were observed in productive rearrangements about 90% or about 30% of the time, broadly matching IMGT annotations. A further reported finding was that TCR beta sequences accurately predicted the HLA-A and HLA-B alleles for most subjects in the first cohort. In a later analysis, HLA-associated TCR beta chains showed more clonal expansion and lower generation probabilities than non-associated chains that were equally common.

The chain uses TRBV28 and TRBJ2-7, with 14 central nucleotides matching TRBD2. This TCR was sampled from a middle-aged woman in good health and CMV-seronegative. Sequenced: PBMCs. The DNA sequence is as follows: TGTGCCAGCAGTCCACTCACCGGGACTAGCGGGAGTTATCGATACGAGCAGTACTTC. It translates to CASSPLTGTSGSYRYEQYF.